The 14 T cell receptor beta chains in this list originate from one sample, sequenced in a study of shared clonotypes between healthy human individuals (dated by TCRdb to 2020 to 2022). Library preparation employed the immunoSEQ multiplex PCR assay. Entries here come from immuneACCESS through TCRdb and include only in-frame sequences with V and J called. Some clones fail to appear in such tables; in the studies checked, an unresolved V gene covers under half of the shortfall, and the cause of the remainder is unknown. This sample gives roughly 2.5 million clones in total; just over 90% of them show up just once. The ten largest clones represent 0.13% to 0.15% of the sample. The sample taken for sequencing was naive CD4+ T cells sorted from blood. The cell subset or site label of this sample denotes: CD45RA+ positively selected. The receptors here all came from a man younger than 35 in good health.

The chain recombines TRBV7-2 with TRBJ2-3; 7 nucleotides match TRBD2. This CDR3 has 17 residues. Germline V gives CDR1 SGHTA, CDR2 FQGNSA. The J segment lost 0 bases and the V segment lost 5 bases, leaving 11 bases of the junction unmatched. The CDR3 here is CASSLGWGEGSTDTQYF. The CDR3 DNA reads TGTGCCAGCAGCCTCGGATGGGGGGAGGGAAGCACAGATACGCAGTATTTT.

The V and J genes are TRBV6-9 and TRBJ1-5; 9 positions match TRBD1. The CDR3 length is 18 residues. Looked up from germline, CDR1 is MNHGY and CDR2 is SVAAGI. The V and J ends lost 5 bases and 6 bases, in that order; junction bases with no gene match: 17. CDR3 residues: CASSTPRDREEESQPQHF. DNA of the CDR3: TGTGCCAGCAGTACCCCTCGGGACAGGGAAGAAGAGAGTCAGCCCCAGCATTTT.

The CDR3 loop is CAWSAVRGKAFF. CDR3 DNA sequence: TGTGCCTGGAGCGCTGTAAGGGGGAAAGCTTTCTTT. This sequence joins TRBV30 and TRBJ1-1, with D possibly TRBD1 on 6 matching bases. The CDR3 sequence is 12 residues long. The V and J ends lost 3 bases and 9 bases respectively, with 14 bases between them. Germline CDR1 GTSNPN, CDR2 SVGIG (reference sequence).

This sequence joins TRBV5-1 and TRBJ2-3; 9 bases map to TRBD2. The CDR3 is made up of 16 amino acids. CDR1 SGHRS and CDR2 YFSETQ come from the germline V gene. Trimming took 4 bases from V and 4 from J; bases not matched to a gene: 10. The CDR3 reads CASSAAGTSTADTQYF. Written as DNA, the CDR3 is TGCGCCAGCAGCGCCGCCGGGACTAGCACCGCAGATACGCAGTATTTT.

The genes are TRBV14 and TRBJ2-7, with D possibly TRBD2 on 6 matching bases. The ends were cut back, 3 bases at V and 7 bases at J, with 10 bases in the middle. The CDR3 loop spans 12 amino acids. In germline, CDR1 is SGHDN, CDR2 FVKESK. CDR3 nucleotides: TGTGCCAGCAGCCAGCCGGGGAGGGAGCAGTACTTC. Translation: CASSQPGREQYF.

This chain joins TRBV7-2 and TRBJ2-5, with 12 bases identical to TRBD2. Germline-derived CDR1 and CDR2 are SGHTA and FQGNSA. CDR3 size: 15 residues. J lost 4 bases, V lost 4 bases, and 4 bases had no gene match. In nucleotides, the CDR3 is TGTGCCAGCAGCTCTCTAGCGGGAGGGCCAGAGACCCAGTACTTC. This codes for CASSSLAGGPETQYF.

The chain has TRBV4-1 and TRBJ2-6; 9 bases line up with TRBD1. There are 17 residues in the CDR3. Trimming at V came to 1 base and at J to 4 bases, leaving 5 bases not matched to a gene. Germline V gene sequence: CDR1 MGHRA, CDR2 YSYEKL. CDR3 region: CASSQAQGALGANVLTF. In DNA, the CDR3 is TGCGCCAGCAGCCAAGCACAGGGGGCGCTCGGGGCCAACGTCCTGACTTTC.

The sample holds a few counts of this clone. The CDR3 nucleotides read TGTGCCATCAGTGCAGGGTCCACTGAAGCTTTCTTT. It encodes CAISAGSTEAFF. The chain is built from TRBV10-3 and TRBJ1-1; D is perhaps TRBD1 (5 bases). The CDR3 runs to 12 residues. V lost 4 bases and J lost 4, with 7 bases in between. CDR1 and CDR2 (germline): ENHRY, SYGVKD.

The chain joins TRBV27 to TRBJ1-1; D ambiguous. V lost 2 bases and J lost 7, with 14 bases in between. This CDR3 region has 14 residues. Germline V gene lookup returns CDR1 MNHEY and CDR2 SMNVEV (reference sequence). The CDR3 spells CASSLQPGLFEAFF. CDR3 nucleotides: TGTGCCAGCAGTTTACAGCCAGGCCTCTTTGAAGCTTTCTTT.

This clone was seen a single time. J is TRBJ2-3 and V is TRBV9; the D gene is possibly TRBD2 (6 bases). Germline V lookup: CDR1 SGDLS, CDR2 YYNGEE. V dropped 4 bases and J dropped 0 bases, with 15 bases sitting between them. The CDR3 is 16 amino acids. CDR3 DNA: TGTGCCAGCAGCTCCCGACTAGTCCTGAGCACAGATACGCAGTATTTT. It encodes CASSSRLVLSTDTQYF. Combining the CDR3 with reference TRBV9 and TRBJ2-3 gives the whole variable domain DSGVTQTPKHLITATGQRVTLRCSPRSGDLSVYWYQQSLDQGLQFLIQYYNGEERAKGNILERFSAQQFPDLHSELNLSSLELGDSALYFCASSSRLVLSTDTQYFGPGTRLTVL.

The V call is TRBV19, the J call TRBJ1-5, with unresolved D. The CDR3 spans 13 residues. Germline-derived CDR1 and CDR2 are LNHDA and SQIVND (reference sequence). The germline V and J ends were trimmed by 0 bases and 7 bases, with 7 bases remaining between them. The CDR3 reads CASSIDLSQPQHF. For the CDR3, the DNA is TGTGCCAGTAGTATAGATCTCTCCCAGCCCCAGCATTTT.

The chain uses TRBV7-2 and TRBJ2-7; 8 bases are a match to TRBD1. Losses at the gene ends were 6 bases for V and 1 base for J; bases not matched to a gene: 8. This CDR3 is built from 15 residues. CDR1 and CDR2 from the germline V gene are SGHTA and FQGNSA. The CDR3 nucleotides are TGTGCCAGCAGAAAAACCGGGACAGGTTCCTACGAGCAGTACTTC. Translated: CASRKTGTGSYEQYF.

The chain carries TRBV4-1 and TRBJ2-3, with 11 bases lining up with TRBD1. The CDR3 extends over 17 amino acids. The V and J ends lost 0 bases and 2 bases, in that order; junction bases with no gene match: 4. In germline, CDR1 is MGHRA, CDR2 YSYEKL. The CDR3 region has the DNA TGCGCCAGCAGCCAAGATTCTGGACAGGGGGCCACAGATACGCAGTATTTT. This translates into CASSQDSGQGATDTQYF.

The chain combines TRBV11-2 with TRBJ2-1, with a possible D match to TRBD2 (7 bases). Per germline, CDR1 SGHAT and CDR2 FQNNGV. The CDR3 contains 16 residues. Trimming took 5 bases from V and 0 from J, leaving 14 bases between them. Here the CDR3 DNA reads TGTGCCAGCAGCCTAAGGGGGGGGCCCTCCTACAATGAGCAGTTCTTC. Protein product: CASSLRGGPSYNEQFF.